The following is a T cell receptor (beta chain) sequence with its context. A Seattle source enrolled patients during active infection and followed them longitudinally. The CDR3 is 19 amino acids. Losses at the gene ends were 3 bases for V and 0 bases for J; bases not matched to a gene: 11. Per germline, CDR1 MNHNS and CDR2 SASEGT. The data are from a study of blood T cell repertoires in COVID-19. About the study: COVID-19 samples, acute and convalescent, were from the United States, Italy and Spain. From T cells, B-cell-depleted T cells, or PBMCs came the material, which was cDNA or gDNA.

Original analysis: Researchers report that nucleated cell counts were estimated from reference gene primer amplification. The repertoire was sequenced with immunoSEQ multiplex PCR; TCRdb's copy has only in-frame clones and lacks some. The DNA gave D and trimming, while V, J and clone size come from that table. This sample has more than 300,000 clones; about 89% occur once, and the top ten carry nearly 6.5%. The sample taken for sequencing was peripheral blood. The receptor comes from a woman in her forties or fifties with COVID-19, enrolled during active disease. The chain has TRBV6-1 and TRBJ2-6; 7 bases line up with TRBD1. The chain's CDR3 is CASSDTSGQTTSGANVLTF. The CDR3 DNA sequence: TGTGCCAGCAGTGATACATCGGGACAGACTACCTCTGGGGCCAACGTCCTGACTTTC.